Listed below are T cell receptor beta chains from one sample, sequenced in a study of blood T cell repertoires in COVID-19. Using immunoSEQ multiplex PCR, the repertoire was profiled, and TCRdb retains in-frame clones only, with some absent. This sample carries approximately 100,000 clones, 85% to 95% of them seen once, and the ten largest clones take approximately 5.8%. Material for sequencing was peripheral blood. The receptors were gathered from a man aged 50 to 59 with active COVID-19. CDR3s include the opening cysteine and the closing phenylalanine or tryptophan. A D gene is named only where the DNA matches it firmly. Clone sizes are given selectively: once, few, many, or a class where the clone is expanded.

V gene,D gene,clone size,J gene,CDR3 DNA,CDR3 protein
TRBV28,-,-,TRBJ2-7,TGTGCCAGCAGTTCCCCCCCGAATAGTGAGCAGTACTTC,CASSSPPNSEQYF
TRBV5-1,-,-,TRBJ1-2,TGCGCCAGCAGCTTTCGGGGGGAAAGCTATGGCTACACCTTC,CASSFRGESYGYTF
TRBV4-1,TRBD1,-,TRBJ2-7,TGCGCCAGCAGCCAAGATCGGACAGGGATATCGGGCGAGCAGTACTTC,CASSQDRTGISGEQYF
TRBV5-1,-,-,TRBJ1-3,TGCGCCAGCAGCTCTGGAGATGGAAACACCATATATTTT,CASSSGDGNTIYF
TRBV28,-,-,TRBJ2-1,TGTGCCAGCAGGGCAGCGCGAAACAATGAGCAGTTCTTC,CASRAARNNEQFF
TRBV7-9,TRBD2,-,TRBJ2-1,TGTGCCAGCAGCTCGGACATACTAGCGGGAGGGCCTGGTGAGCAGTTCTTC,CASSSDILAGGPGEQFF
TRBV3-1/TRBV3-2,TRBD2,-,TRBJ2-5,TGTGCCAGCAGCGGCGGTCTAGCGGGCCAGTACCAAGAGACCCAGTACTTC,CASSGGLAGQYQETQYF
TRBV5-1,-,-,TRBJ2-3,TGCGCCAGCAGCTTGATCCCCTCGCGGGCGGATACGCAGTATTTT,CASSLIPSRADTQYF
TRBV11-3,TRBD1,-,TRBJ2-1,TGTGCCAGCAGCTCTCGACAGGGTTCCTACAATGAGCAGTTCTTC,CASSSRQGSYNEQFF
TRBV18,TRBD2,-,TRBJ2-1,TGTGCCAGCTCACCGGACAACTGGACTAGCGGGAGCAATGAGCAGTTCTTC,CASSPDNWTSGSNEQFF
TRBV5-1,-,few,TRBJ1-5,TGCGCCAGCAGCCCGGACTCTTCAAATCAGCCCCAGCATTTT,CASSPDSSNQPQHF
TRBV9,-,-,TRBJ2-1,TGTGCCAGCAGCGTAGCTCCCCGAGACAGTATTGAGCAGTTCTTC,CASSVAPRDSIEQFF
TRBV7-2,TRBD1,-,TRBJ1-5,TGTGCCAGCAGCCCAGGGGGGCGCAAAGCGAATCAGCCCCAGCATTTT,CASSPGGRKANQPQHF
TRBV19,TRBD1,-,TRBJ1-4,TGTGCCAGTAGTATCGGGGACAGGAGATCAACTAATGAAAAACTGTTTTTT,CASSIGDRRSTNEKLFF
TRBV18,-,-,TRBJ2-5,TGTGCCAGCTCACCATCTCTAACGGTACTAAGAGGGACCCAGTACTTC,CASSPSLTVLRGTQYF
TRBV25-1,-,once,TRBJ1-1,TGTGCCAGCAGTGAATCTAAGTCAGGGAAAGGCACTGAAGCTTTCTTT,CASSESKSGKGTEAFF
TRBV5-1,TRBD2,-,TRBJ2-7,TGCGCCAGCAGCCTCCCCGGGAGGGCTAACGAGCAGTACTTC,CASSLPGRANEQYF
TRBV6-5,-,-,TRBJ1-1,TGTGCCAGCAGTAAACAGGCCACTGAAGCTTTCTTT,CASSKQATEAFF
TRBV7-9,-,-,TRBJ1-6,TGTGCCAGCAGCTTAGGGTCGCCGGGTCCGGATTCACCCCTCCACTTT,CASSLGSPGPDSPLHF
TRBV9,-,-,TRBJ2-2,TGTGCCAGCAGCGTACGGGCAGGGGAAACCGGGGAGCTGTTTTTT,CASSVRAGETGELFF
TRBV5-1,-,-,TRBJ2-7,TGCGCCAGCAGCTTGGTGGAGGAGTCCTACGAGCAGTACTTC,CASSLVEESYEQYF
TRBV3-1/TRBV3-2,TRBD2,-,TRBJ2-7,TGTGCCAGCAGCCAAGTAGGGGCTAGCGGCCTCTCCTACGAGCAGTACTTC,CASSQVGASGLSYEQYF
TRBV11-2,-,-,TRBJ2-3,TGTGCCAGCAGCTTAGGGAGTCCACCGAATACGCAGTATTTT,CASSLGSPPNTQYF
TRBV28,TRBD1,once,TRBJ1-2,TGTGCCAGCAGGGGGACAGGGTGGGTCTCTGGCTACACCTTC,CASRGTGWVSGYTF
TRBV28,-,once,TRBJ2-7,TGTGCCAGCAGTTTAAGCCCGAGCGAGCAGTACTTC,CASSLSPSEQYF
TRBV5-1,-,-,TRBJ1-3,TGCGCCAGCAGCACCGGGGGATCCAGAAACACCATATATTTT,CASSTGGSRNTIYF
TRBV5-3,TRBD2,-,TRBJ2-1,TGTGCCAGAAGCTTGGCGGGAGCGGGGTTCGACAATGAGCAGTTCTTC,CARSLAGAGFDNEQFF
TRBV15,TRBD1,few,TRBJ1-5,TGTGCCACCAGCAGATCCCGGGACAGGGATCGGAGCAATCAGCCCCAGCATTTT,CATSRSRDRDRSNQPQHF
TRBV9,-,-,TRBJ2-3,TGTGCCAGCAGCAATAGCGGACGCGAAGGGGATACGCAGTATTTT,CASSNSGREGDTQYF
TRBV30,TRBD1,-,TRBJ2-7,TGTGCCTGGAGTGTACGGACAGGGGGCGTGGGGAAGCAGTACTTC,CAWSVRTGGVGKQYF
TRBV3-1/TRBV3-2,TRBD2,-,TRBJ2-7,TGTGCCAGCAGCCGGGGCAAGCGGGAGAACCACGAGCAGTACTTC,CASSRGKRENHEQYF
TRBV11-2,-,-,TRBJ2-1,TGTGCCAGCAGCTCAGGAGGTTCCGGGTATGGTGAGCAGTTCTTC,CASSSGGSGYGEQFF
TRBV12-3/TRBV12-4,-,-,TRBJ1-1,TGTGCCAGCAGTTCTAAGGGGGACACTGAAGCTTTCTTT,CASSSKGDTEAFF
TRBV29-1,TRBD2,-,TRBJ2-7,TGCAGCGTACTAGGGGGACTAGCGGTCTACGAGCAGTACTTC,CSVLGGLAVYEQYF
TRBV27,-,-,TRBJ2-1,TGTGCCAGCAGACCTAGCTCCCGTTTTGAGCAGTTCTTC,CASRPSSRFEQFF